A single TCR beta chain is shown here with its context. Its specificity is not known. With a much larger clone just one base away, this may be a read error. Through template switching, a universal primer site was introduced, and the cDNA contained unique molecular identifiers. TCRdb analysed the 5' RACE reads with MiXCR anew, one entry per CDR3 protein. The data contain approximately 600,000 distinct CDR3 sequences, roughly 6.6% of them singletons. This CDR3 spans 18 amino acids. This entry is derived from a study of identical twins. Study-wide findings and caveats: Twin-shared out-of-frame alpha sequences showed excess low generation probability.

This same sample was also taken into another study, of yellow fever vaccine responses in identical twins.

The chain combines TRBV12-3 or TRBV12-4 with TRBJ2-1; TRBD2 agrees at 14 bases. The sequenced sample consisted of PBMCs. The receptor comes from a young woman in good health. CDR3: CACSLGLAGGSMYNEQFF. CDR3 bases: TGTGCCTGCAGTTTAGGACTAGCGGGGGGTAGTATGTACAATGAGCAGTTCTTC.